This TCR beta chain was observed in a study of shared clonotypes between healthy human individuals. Study processing details: Filtering was not the same, since immunoSEQ gave junction-only sequences without quality scores. The protocol was immunoSEQ multiplex PCR, while the TCRdb copy is restricted to in-frame clones and leaves out a portion. Clonal size and the V and J genes are those of that table, whereas D and trimming came from the DNA. The data contain 1.4 million or so clones, 98% to 99% of them singletons. CDR3 length: 14 amino acids. The germline V gene encodes CDR1 SGHRS and CDR2 YFSETQ. Trimming took off 0 bases at V and 7 bases at J, with 10 bases between the two ends. Healthy adults negative for HIV, lacking recent acute infections or vaccinations, served as donors. Overall study results and limits: What limited the represented genetic and exposure-history diversity was the small number of donors. As a rule, naive subsets had a larger estimated richness than memory subsets.

With respect to this clone: Its antigen is as yet unknown.

This chain links TRBV5-1 with TRBJ1-4; D gene ambiguous. This receptor was taken from a man aged 30 to 45 in good health. Source material: naive CD4+ T cells sorted from blood. Stated subset: CD45RA+ positively selected. The CDR3 DNA reads as TGCGCCAGCAGCTTGGACGTTGGGGTTGAAAAACTGTTTTTT. Its translation: CASSLDVGVEKLFF.